This T cell receptor (beta chain) was recovered during a study of blood T cell repertoires in COVID-19. Study overall: COVID-19 samples from acute and convalescent phases originated in the United States, Italy and Spain. PBMCs, B-cell-depleted T cells, or T cells were the source of the cDNA or gDNA that made up the material.

The CDR3 sequence is 17 residues long. Germline loops: CDR1 MDHEN, CDR2 SYDVKM. V gave up 3 bases and J gave up 4 bases; unmatched junction bases: 11. In the authors' workflow: Estimation of nucleated cell counts was performed using reference gene primer amplification. Repertoires were generated with immunoSEQ multiplex PCR, while TCRdb's copy carries only in-frame clones and drops some. V, J and clone size were drawn from that table, and D and trimming were deduced from the DNA. Of some 81,000 clones detected, about 92% appear once; the ten largest clones hold 0.8% to 1.3%. The sequenced material came from peripheral blood. The chain joins TRBV28 to TRBJ1-2, with TRBD1 identical over 10 bases. This TCR came from a woman in her forties or fifties in a cohort sampled during active COVID-19. CDR3 sequence (DNA): TGTGCCAGCAGTTTGGGGGACAGGGGCTCTCTACTCTATGGCTACACCTTC. Protein: CASSLGDRGSLLYGYTF.